One TCR beta chain is described in this entry. It has no known antigen specificity. No qualities accompany the bases; no much larger clone lies one base away. The data stem from a study of control samples from healthy donors and cancer patients (dated by TCRdb to 2020 to 2022). The CDR3 starts with the cysteine, ends with the phenylalanine, and has 15 residues. Only the CDR3 DNA stays, 45 bases, in frame from base 1. Deletion took 3 bases off V and 1 base off J, with a span of 9 bases between the germline ends. The germline V gene yields SNHLY for CDR1 and FYNNEI for CDR2. Libraries were built with the immunoSEQ multiplex PCR assay. TCRdb provides this immuneACCESS table in a form limited to in-frame rearrangements. Some clones are lacking; in checked studies, under half of them reflect an unresolved V gene, and why the rest are absent is not known. The sample table records roughly 100,000 clones; around 82% of these occur just once. Around 14% of the sample lies in the top ten.

Recombination linked TRBV2 to TRBJ2-2; the best D guess is TRBD1, with 6 bases matching. What was sequenced was blood. This TCR came from a woman between 50 and 59 years old in good health. The CDR3 region has the sequence CASSEGHLNTGELFF. The nucleotide sequence is given as TGTGCCAGCAGTGAGGGACACCTGAACACCGGGGAGCTGTTTTTT.